Presented here are 15 T cell receptor beta chains from one specimen sequenced in a study of T cell therapy after organ transplantation. The protocol was immunoSEQ multiplex PCR, while the TCRdb copy is restricted to in-frame clones and leaves out a portion. Seen here are about 18,000 clones, approximately 85% observed once, and the top ten hold about 10%. As for time point: 4-8 weeks after completion of therapy. Their target antigens are unknown. This sample comprised CD8+ T cells from blood, obtained after autologous CMV-specific T cell therapy. The receptors come from a human patient who had received a solid organ transplant and had CMV disease. These T cells may partly come from the graft donor.

On this clone itself: One junction end does not reproduce the germline sequence, and a read error may be involved. The rearrangement joins TRBV7-7 to TRBJ2-1; D is ambiguous. The CDR3 consists of 16 residues. CDR1 and CDR2 from the germline V gene are SSHAT and FNYEAQ (reference sequence). CDR3 residues: CASSLHGPSSYNEQFF. CDR3 coding DNA: TGTGCTAGCAGCTTACATGGACCGAGCTCCTACAATGAGCAGTTCTTC.

The V call is TRBV6-5, the J call TRBJ2-2; possible D gene TRBD1, 6 bases. The CDR3 covers 15 residues. The V and J ends lost 5 bases and 2 bases respectively, with 12 bases between them. CDR1 MNHEY and CDR2 SVGAGI come from the germline V gene. The CDR3 is CASSPTGDNTGELFF. CDR3 DNA sequence: TGTGCCAGCAGTCCGACAGGAGACAACACCGGGGAGCTGTTTTTT.

The chain employs TRBV19 and TRBJ2-7; 7 bases map to TRBD1. Losses at the gene ends were 4 bases for V and 0 bases for J; bases not matched to a gene: 3. The CDR3 covers 14 residues. The germline CDR1 and CDR2 sequences are LNHDA and SQIVND (reference sequence). The CDR3 sequence: CASSTGQSSYEQYF. As DNA, the CDR3 is TGTGCCAGTAGTACGGGACAGAGCTCCTACGAGCAGTACTTC. Full variable domain (missing parts from reference TRBV19 and TRBJ2-7): DGGITQSPKYLFRKEGQNVTLSCEQNLNHDAMYWYRQDPGQGLRLIYYSQIVNDFQKGDIAEGYSVSREKKESFPLTVTSAQKNPTAFYLCASSTGQSSYEQYFGPGTRLTVT.

The chain links TRBV5-6 to TRBJ1-1; no reliable D call. Germline loops: CDR1 SGHDT, CDR2 YYEEEE. The CDR3 covers 15 residues. V lost 1 base to trimming and J lost 2 bases, with 12 bases between them. CDR3 sequence reads: CASSLIGQINTEAFF. In DNA form, the CDR3 reads TGTGCCAGCAGCTTGATTGGGCAAATCAACACTGAAGCTTTCTTT. Complete variable domain (other parts from reference TRBV5-6 and TRBJ1-1): DAGVTQSPTHLIKTRGQQVTLRCSPKSGHDTVSWYQQALGQGPQFIFQYYEEEERQRGNFPDRFSGHQFPNYSSELNVNALLLGDSALYLCASSLIGQINTEAFFGQGTRLTVV.

The chain links TRBV6-1 to TRBJ1-1; the D gene is possibly TRBD1 (5 bases). From germline, CDR1 is MNHNS and CDR2 SASEGT. The CDR3 totals 13 residues. V was shortened by 5 bases and J by 4 bases, with 11 bases between the two germline ends. The CDR3 DNA reads TGTGCCAGCAGTTCTGGGGCGACCACTGAAGCTTTCTTT. Translating it yields CASSSGATTEAFF.

Note on this clone: At the DNA level, this CDR3 is encoded by other sequences in the same sample as well. This sequence joins TRBV10-2 and TRBJ2-7; tentatively, D is TRBD1 (6 bases). CDR1 and CDR2 (germline): WSHSY, SAAADI. CDR3 length: 13 amino acids. Trimming removed 6 bases at V and 3 bases at J, with 12 bases between. This CDR3 reads CASSADSSYEQYF. The CDR3 DNA follows: TGCGCCAGCAGCGCGGACAGTAGCTACGAGCAGTACTTC.

The chain couples TRBV10-3 to TRBJ1-5; D gene uncertain. Trimming removed 3 bases from V and 5 bases from J, with 14 bases in between. This CDR3 contains 15 residues. CDR1 is ENHRY and CDR2 is SYGVKD in the germline V gene. CDR3: CAISESTAPYQPQHF. The CDR3 DNA follows: TGTGCCATCAGTGAATCCACGGCCCCTTATCAGCCCCAGCATTTT.

V gene TRBV21-1 combines with J gene TRBJ1-3. TRBV21-1 is shown as a pseudogene. There are 18 residues in the CDR3. The CDR3 DNA sequence: TGTGCCAGCAGCAAAGGCGGAAACGCGGGAGGTAGTGGAAACACCATATATTTT. Translated: CASSKGGNAGGSGNTIYF.

The chain has TRBV11-2 and TRBJ1-4, with a possible D match to TRBD1 (6 bases). Germline CDR1 reads SGHAT; CDR2 reads FQNNGV. Between the trimmed V and J ends, which lost 6 bases and 7 bases, there was a span of 18 bases. The CDR3 runs to 15 residues. CDR3 protein: CASRPEGGGVEKLFF. DNA of the CDR3: TGTGCCAGCAGACCCGAGGGAGGGGGGGTTGAAAAACTGTTTTTT. The variable domain in full, completed from reference TRBV11-2 and TRBJ1-4, reads EAGVAQSPRYKIIEKRQSVAFWCNPISGHATLYWYQQILGQGPKLLIQFQNNGVVDDSQLPKDRFSAERLKGVDSTLKIQPAKLEDSAVYLCASRPEGGGVEKLFFGSGTQLSVL.

The CDR3 nucleotides are TGTGCCAGCAGCTTAGGACAGAATACCTATGGCTACACCTTC. Translation: CASSLGQNTYGYTF. V usage is TRBV7-9 and J usage is TRBJ1-2; the D gene is possibly TRBD1 (5 bases). Germline V gene lookup returns CDR1 SEHNR and CDR2 FQNEAQ (reference sequence). Trimming left V 1 base short and J 4 bases short, with 10 bases between. The CDR3 spans 14 residues.

The V and J genes are TRBV18 and TRBJ2-7, with 8 bases matching TRBD1. CDR1 and CDR2 from the germline V gene are KGHSH and LQKENI. V lost 3 bases and J lost 1; bases outside the gene matches: 5. This CDR3 has 15 residues. The CDR3 nucleotides read TGTGCCAGCTCACCTTGGGACAGGAATTCCTACGAGCAGTACTTC. The encoded protein is CASSPWDRNSYEQYF.

This chain connects TRBV5-1 to TRBJ2-5; the D gene is possibly TRBD2 (6 bases). The CDR3 sequence is 15 residues long. Germline V gene lookup returns CDR1 SGHRS and CDR2 YFSETQ. V lost 3 bases and J lost 5, with 17 bases in between. CDR3 bases: TGCGCCAGCAGCTCGGGCCTCACTAGCAGTGAGACCCAGTACTTC. This encodes CASSSGLTSSETQYF. The whole variable domain, remainder taken from reference TRBV5-1 and TRBJ2-5, is KAGVTQTPRYLIKTRGQQVTLSCSPISGHRSVSWYQQTPGQGLQFLFEYFSETQRNKGNFPGRFSGRQFSNSRSEMNVSTLELGDSALYLCASSSGLTSSETQYFGPGTRLLVL.

This chain connects TRBV11-3 to TRBJ2-7, with a possible D match to TRBD1 (5 bases). CDR3 length: 12 amino acids. Germline V gives CDR1 SGHNT, CDR2 YENEEA. The V and J ends lost 5 bases and 6 bases respectively, with 11 bases between them. The chain's CDR3 is CASSLPGPEQYF. CDR3 DNA: TGTGCCAGCAGCCTTCCAGGGCCCGAGCAGTACTTC.

The chain employs TRBV30 and TRBJ2-6; unclear D gene. The germline V and J ends were trimmed by 0 bases and 4 bases, with 7 bases remaining between them. Germline values: CDR1 GTSNPN, CDR2 SVGIG (reference sequence). The CDR3 covers 14 residues. The DNA of the CDR3 is TGTGCCTGGAGTGTACTGGCAGGGGCCAACGTCCTGACTTTC. Amino acid sequence: CAWSVLAGANVLTF. Combining the CDR3 with reference TRBV30 and TRBJ2-6 gives the whole variable domain SQTIHQWPATLVQPVGSPLSLECTVEGTSNPNLYWYRQAAGRGLQLLFYSVGIGQISSEVPQNLSASRPQDRQFILSSKKLLLSDSGFYLCAWSVLAGANVLTFGAGSRLTVL.

The chain has TRBV27 and TRBJ2-2; no firm D call. Germline CDR1 and CDR2: MNHEY and SMNVEV (reference sequence). V lost 6 bases to trimming and J lost 4 bases, with 6 bases between them. This CDR3 comprises 12 residues. The CDR3 nucleotides are TGTGCCAGCAGGCTAATCACCGGGGAGCTGTTTTTT. Translation gives CASRLITGELFF.